This T cell receptor beta chain was observed in a study of blood T cell repertoires in COVID-19. Ages ranged from about 18 to 89 years, with residence in approximately 23 US areas. Cohorts were assigned according to the clinical history that participants reported. V lost 8 bases to trimming and J lost 5 bases; unmatched junction nucleotides: 4. The CDR3 is 13 residues long. Germline-derived CDR1 and CDR2 are MRHNA and SNTAGT. In the original processing: Reference gene primers were amplified, and this amplification served to estimate nucleated cell counts. Sequencing was performed with immunoSEQ multiplex PCR; in TCRdb, only in-frame clones are kept and a portion is missing. V, J and clone size are those of that table, while D and trimming were read from the DNA. The repertoire has about 200,000 clones, around 89% of them found once; the top ten carry around 8%.

This clonotype was sampled from a woman younger than 30 who had recovered from COVID-19. This chain connects TRBV6-4 to TRBJ2-5; 11 nucleotides agree with TRBD2. The sample comprised PBMCs or T cells enriched from blood (not recorded which). Written as DNA, the CDR3 is TGTGCCAGCGTAGCGGGGGGGCCTGAGACCCAGTACTTC. Amino acid sequence: CASVAGGPETQYF.